One and the same sample provided the 13 T cell receptor beta chains below, sequenced in a study of T cells in Graves' hyperthyroidism and ophthalmopathy. The TCR beta CDR3 regions underwent amplification using RNA transcripts as the source. In the first-round RT-PCR of the TCR CDR3, the HTBI primer set was used. TCRdb ran MiXCR on the multiplex PCR reads and lists one entry per CDR3 protein. The data contain a few hundred thousand distinct CDR3 sequences, under 60% of them singletons. Sequences were obtained from peripheral blood or thyroid tissue (not recorded which). These receptors were taken from a young woman with Graves' hyperthyroidism.

The chain recombines TRBV10-3 with TRBJ1-1, with a weak D call TRBD1 (6 bases). V lost 4 bases to trimming and J lost 5 bases, with 20 bases between them. This CDR3 has 16 residues. Germline values: CDR1 ENHRY, CDR2 SYGVKD. This CDR3 is CAISVRGGTSTTEAFF. CDR3 DNA sequence: TGTGCCATCAGTGTCAGGGGAGGGACCTCAACGACTGAAGCTTTCTTT.

This sequence joins TRBV4-2 and TRBJ2-5; D possibly corresponds to TRBD1 (6 bases). Per the germline V gene, CDR1 is LGHNA and CDR2 is YNFKEQ. The CDR3 loop spans 16 amino acids. The V gene lost 5 bases and the J gene lost 0 bases, with 16 bases spanning the gap. This CDR3 reads CASSAPGHSYQETQYF. The DNA of the CDR3 is TGTGCCAGCAGCGCACCGGGACATTCGTACCAAGAGACCCAGTACTTC.

The rearrangement joins TRBV12-3 or TRBV12-4 to TRBJ2-7; the D is unclear. Trimming removed 5 bases from V and 3 bases from J, with 8 bases in between. The length of the CDR3 is 12 residues. The CDR3 DNA sequence: TGTGCCAGCAGTCAGGTGGACTACGAGCAGTACTTC. Its protein is CASSQVDYEQYF.

J is TRBJ1-1 and V is TRBV25-1, with TRBD1 matching over 9 bases. Germline V gene sequence: CDR1 MGHDK, CDR2 SYGVNS. CDR3 length: 15 amino acids. The V and J ends lost 5 bases and 2 bases, in that order; junction bases with no gene match: 6. The CDR3: CASSQTGGRNTEAFF. In nucleotides, the CDR3 is TGTGCCAGCAGTCAGACAGGGGGAAGAAACACTGAAGCTTTCTTT.

This clonotype was recorded at least ten times. The chain combines TRBV19 with TRBJ2-6; no clear D. Germline-derived CDR1 and CDR2 are LNHDA and SQIVND (reference sequence). V was clipped by 3 bases and J by 5 bases, with 14 bases between them. CDR3 length: 16 amino acids. The CDR3 DNA reads TGTGCCAGTAGTATTCTTTCCGATCTTAGGGCCAACGTCCTGACTTTC. It yields the protein CASSILSDLRANVLTF.

This clonotype was counted many times. The chain recombines TRBV2 with TRBJ1-5; no clear D. The germline gives CDR1 SNHLY, CDR2 FYNNEI. The length of the CDR3 is 16 residues. The V end was cut by 4 bases, the J end by 9 bases, with 22 bases between. CDR3 region: CASSVEGESNTAPQHF. The CDR3 DNA follows: TGTGCCAGCAGTGTCGAAGGCGAAAGTAACACCGCGCCCCAGCATTTT.

In its sample, this clonotype was seen many times. The rearrangement uses TRBV10-3 and TRBJ1-1; D remains unclear. Trimming took 7 bases from V and 2 from J, leaving 11 bases between them. The CDR3 runs 13 residues. Germline CDR1 ENHRY, CDR2 SYGVKD. The CDR3 nucleotides are TGTGCCATCACGAGGGATCAAAACACTGAAGCTTTCTTT. As protein: CAITRDQNTEAFF.

J is TRBJ2-5 and V is TRBV6-5, with a weak D call TRBD2 (5 bases). Germline V lookup: CDR1 MNHEY, CDR2 SVGAGI. This CDR3 region has 14 residues. V was clipped by 1 base and J by 1 base, with 7 bases between them. CDR3 sequence reads: CASSYLGAQETQYF. In DNA form, the CDR3 reads TGTGCCAGCAGTTACTTGGGAGCCCAAGAGACCCAGTACTTC.

On this clonotype: A clone one base away is much larger, so this may be a read error. The chain carries TRBV5-6 and TRBJ2-5, with D tentatively TRBD2 (6 bases). Looked up from germline, CDR1 is SGHDT and CDR2 is YYEEEE. The germline V and J ends were trimmed by 3 bases and 4 bases, with 13 bases remaining between them. The length of the CDR3 is 14 residues. Here the CDR3 reads CASSWGGIGETQYF. In nucleotides, the CDR3 is TGTGCCAGCAGCTGGGGCGGGATAGGAGAGACCCAGTACTTC.

The chain has TRBV5-1 and TRBJ2-7; D unresolved. Trimming took 4 bases from V and 1 from J, leaving 12 bases between them. There are 14 residues in the CDR3. The V gene's germline CDR1 is SGHRS and CDR2 YFSETQ. CDR3 residues: CASSTGFLSYEQYF. Written as DNA, the CDR3 is TGCGCCAGCAGCACCGGGTTTCTTTCCTACGAGCAGTACTTC. The whole variable domain, filled in from reference TRBV5-1 and TRBJ2-7, reads KAGVTQTPRYLIKTRGQQVTLSCSPISGHRSVSWYQQTPGQGLQFLFEYFSETQRNKGNFPGRFSGRQFSNSRSEMNVSTLELGDSALYLCASSTGFLSYEQYFGPGTRLTVT.

CDR3 amino acids: CASSSTRQAQSPYEQYF. Here the CDR3 DNA reads TGTGCCAGCAGCTCCACCCGACAGGCTCAAAGTCCCTACGAGCAGTACTTC. This chain links TRBV7-9 with TRBJ2-7; D possibly corresponds to TRBD1 (6 bases). This CDR3 is 17 amino acids long. Germline CDR1 reads SEHNR; CDR2 reads FQNEAQ (reference sequence). Trimming cost V 4 bases and J 2 bases, with 21 bases left between them.

This clonotype has just a few counts. V usage is TRBV7-2 and J usage is TRBJ2-5; weak D call: TRBD1 (5 bases). Trimming cost V 3 bases and J 4 bases, with 12 bases left between them. The CDR3 is 14 amino acids. In germline, CDR1 is SGHTA, CDR2 FQGNSA. The CDR3 DNA sequence: TGTGCCAGCAGCTTGGTTGGGCAGGGAGAGACCCAGTACTTC. Encoded protein: CASSLVGQGETQYF.

Of note for this clonotype: It may be a read error: a sequence one base away is much more abundant. This chain links TRBV6-1 with TRBJ2-7; D ambiguous. The CDR3 is made up of 11 amino acids. In germline, CDR1 is MNHNS, CDR2 SASEGT. V shed 8 bases and J shed 4 bases, with 9 bases lying between them. The CDR3, as DNA: TGTGCCAGCGGCAGGAATTACGAGCAGTACTTC. Translating gives CASGRNYEQYF.